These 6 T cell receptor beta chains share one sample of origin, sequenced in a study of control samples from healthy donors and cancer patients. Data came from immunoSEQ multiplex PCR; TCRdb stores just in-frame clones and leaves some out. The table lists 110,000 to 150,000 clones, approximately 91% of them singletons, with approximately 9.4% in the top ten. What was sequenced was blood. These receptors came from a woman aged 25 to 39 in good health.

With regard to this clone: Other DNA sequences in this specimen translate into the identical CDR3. DNA for the CDR3: TGTGCCATCAGAGGGGACGGGAACACCGGGGAGCTGTTTTTT. It yields the protein CAIRGDGNTGELFF. The chain uses TRBV10-3 and TRBJ2-2; tentatively, D is TRBD1 or TRBD2 (5 bases each). Per the germline V gene, CDR1 is ENHRY and CDR2 is SYGVKD. The CDR3 contains 14 residues. The V and J ends lost 6 bases and 1 base respectively, with 9 bases between them.

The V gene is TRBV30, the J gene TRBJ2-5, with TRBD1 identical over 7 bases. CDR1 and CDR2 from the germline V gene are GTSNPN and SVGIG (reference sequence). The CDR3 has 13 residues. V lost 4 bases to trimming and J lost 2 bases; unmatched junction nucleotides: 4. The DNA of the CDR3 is TGTGCCTGGAACAGGGGCCAGCAAGAGACCCAGTACTTC. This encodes CAWNRGQQETQYF.

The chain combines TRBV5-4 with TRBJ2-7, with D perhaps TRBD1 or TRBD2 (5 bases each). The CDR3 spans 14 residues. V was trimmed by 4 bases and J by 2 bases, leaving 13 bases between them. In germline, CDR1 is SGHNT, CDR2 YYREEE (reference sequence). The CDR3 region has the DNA TGTGCCAGCAGCCCCCGGGACGCAACCTACGAGCAGTACTTC. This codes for CASSPRDATYEQYF.

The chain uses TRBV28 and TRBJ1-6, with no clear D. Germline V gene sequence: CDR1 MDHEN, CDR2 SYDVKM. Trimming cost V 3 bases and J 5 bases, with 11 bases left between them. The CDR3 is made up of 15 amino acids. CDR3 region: CASSFDRRNNSPLHF. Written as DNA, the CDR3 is TGTGCCAGCAGTTTTGATCGCAGGAATAATTCACCCCTCCACTTT.

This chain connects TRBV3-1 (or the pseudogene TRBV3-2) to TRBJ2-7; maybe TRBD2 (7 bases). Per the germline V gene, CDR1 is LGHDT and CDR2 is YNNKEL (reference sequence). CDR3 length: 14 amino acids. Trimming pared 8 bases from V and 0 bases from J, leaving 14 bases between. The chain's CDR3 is CASGGAGPSYEQYF. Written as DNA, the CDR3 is TGTGCCAGCGGGGGGGCGGGACCCTCCTACGAGCAGTACTTC.

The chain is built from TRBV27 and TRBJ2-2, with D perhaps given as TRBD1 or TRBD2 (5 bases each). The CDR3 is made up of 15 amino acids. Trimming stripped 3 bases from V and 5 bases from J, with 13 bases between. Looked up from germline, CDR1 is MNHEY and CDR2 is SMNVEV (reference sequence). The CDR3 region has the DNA TGTGCCAGCAGTTTTGGGGGAGTAGTGACCGGGGAGCTGTTTTTT. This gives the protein CASSFGGVVTGELFF.